This T cell receptor beta chain was identified in a study of blood T cell repertoires in COVID-19. TCRdb keeps only in-frame clones here, not all; method: immunoSEQ multiplex PCR. The table has hundreds of thousands of clones, around 89% seen once; the top ten hold roughly 1.5%. The source is a woman between 18 and 29 years old with acute COVID-19. Material: PBMCs or T cells enriched from blood (not recorded which).

The CDR3 loop is CASSQDVVGLAGGVAKNIQYF. The CDR3 DNA is TGCGCCAGCAGCCAAGATGTGGTGGGGCTAGCGGGAGGTGTAGCCAAAAACATTCAGTACTTC. The J gene is TRBJ2-4, the V gene TRBV4-3; 11 bases match TRBD2. The CDR3 has 21 amino acids. Germline CDR1 is LGHNA and CDR2 is YSLEER. The V and J ends lost 0 bases and 0 bases, in that order; junction bases with no gene match: 13.